Sequencing of this T cell receptor beta chain was carried out in a study of blood T cell repertoires in COVID-19. Study details: Donors in the United States, Italy and Spain gave samples during acute or convalescent COVID-19. T cells, B-cell-depleted T cells, or PBMCs supplied cDNA or gDNA.

Original methodology: From reference gene primer amplification, estimates of nucleated cell counts were derived. Using immunoSEQ multiplex PCR, the repertoire was profiled, and TCRdb retains in-frame clones only, with some absent. V and J calls and clone size are copied from that table; D and trimming were computed from the DNA. Found here are some 320,000 clones, around 87% of them singletons; the top ten hold 7.8%. The table lists this clone with a count of one. Trimming took off 5 bases at V and 9 bases at J, with 15 bases between the two ends. This CDR3 comprises 13 residues. CDR1 SGHTA and CDR2 FQGTGA come from the germline V gene.

The clonotype comes from a woman aged 50 to 60 who had recovered from COVID-19. The chain carries TRBV7-3 and TRBJ2-3; TRBD2 might be the D (6 bases). Sequencing was done on a sample of peripheral blood. CDR3 nucleotides: TGTGCCAGCAGCCCAGGGACTGGAGGCACGCAGTATTTT. Its translation: CASSPGTGGTQYF.